The 19 T cell receptor beta chains below all came from one sample that was sequenced in a study of blood T cell repertoires in COVID-19. TCRdb's copy holds only in-frame clones and misses some; the assay was immunoSEQ multiplex PCR. The table has about 36,000 clones, 80% to 90% seen once. Sequences were obtained from peripheral blood. The receptor set was obtained from a man in his sixties with COVID-19, enrolled during active disease.

This clone was recorded a few times. This sequence joins TRBV27 and TRBJ1-2; 8 bases map to TRBD1. This CDR3 is built from 12 residues. The germline V gene encodes CDR1 MNHEY and CDR2 SMNVEV (reference sequence). Trimming removed 10 bases from V and 7 bases from J; junction bases left unmatched: 8. In nucleotides, the CDR3 is TGTGCCATCGGTACAGGGGGGGGTGGCTACACCTTC. Its protein is CAIGTGGGGYTF.

This clone was detected once. This rearrangement joins TRBV19 to TRBJ1-3; D gene uncertain. V lost 6 bases, J lost 0 bases, and 15 bases lay in between. This CDR3 is 16 amino acids long. The V gene's germline CDR1 is LNHDA and CDR2 SQIVND (reference sequence). The CDR3, as DNA: TGTGCCAGTAGCCTCCTCGGTTCCACCTCTGGAAACACCATATATTTT. Translating it yields CASSLLGSTSGNTIYF.

This rearrangement joins TRBV30 to TRBJ2-5; D possibly corresponds to TRBD2 (7 bases). The CDR3 covers 14 residues. Trimming shortened V by 5 bases and J by 4 bases, and 17 bases separated the two germline ends. Germline V lookup: CDR1 GTSNPN, CDR2 SVGIG (reference sequence). CDR3 in DNA: TGTGCCTGGGGGGGGGCCAGAATTGTAGAGACCCAGTACTTC. Translated, it gives CAWGGARIVETQYF. Variable domain in full (rest from reference TRBV30 and TRBJ2-5): SQTIHQWPATLVQPVGSPLSLECTVEGTSNPNLYWYRQAAGRGLQLLFYSVGIGQISSEVPQNLSASRPQDRQFILSSKKLLLSDSGFYLCAWGGARIVETQYFGPGTRLLVL.

In this sample, this clone turned up a few times. The CDR3: CASFPGLTLGAGELFF. DNA of the CDR3: TGTGCCAGTTTCCCGGGACTCACACTTGGCGCCGGGGAGCTGTTTTTT. V and J are TRBV19 and TRBJ2-2, with a weak D call TRBD2 (6 bases). Germline loops: CDR1 LNHDA, CDR2 SQIVND (reference sequence). CDR3 length equals 16 residues. The V and J ends lost 8 bases and 6 bases respectively, with 22 bases between them.

The chain carries TRBV18 and TRBJ2-5; TRBD1 matches at 7 bases. CDR1 is KGHSH and CDR2 is LQKENI in the germline V gene. The CDR3 contains 15 residues. Trimming removed 2 bases from V and 4 bases from J; junction bases left unmatched: 7. This chain's CDR3 is CASSPIQGVGETQYF. CDR3 coding DNA: TGTGCCAGCTCACCAATCCAGGGGGTAGGAGAGACCCAGTACTTC.

V gene TRBV6-4 combines with J gene TRBJ1-4; D gene uncertain. Trimming removed 7 bases at V and 4 bases at J, with 10 bases between. Germline V gene data show CDR1 as MRHNA and CDR2 as SNTAGT. This CDR3 contains 13 residues. The DNA for the CDR3 is TGTGCCAGCACGAGAGTTGATAATGAAAAACTGTTTTTT. This sequence encodes CASTRVDNEKLFF.

The chain couples TRBV2 to TRBJ2-6; possible D gene TRBD1, 6 bases. There are 17 residues in the CDR3. Trimming pared 5 bases from V and 1 base from J, leaving 15 bases between. Germline CDR1 and CDR2: SNHLY and FYNNEI. The DNA of the CDR3 is TGTGCCAGCAGTCGAGGGTCAGGGGCATCTGGGGCCAACGTCCTGACTTTC. Its protein is CASSRGSGASGANVLTF.

The gene calls are TRBV6-4 and TRBJ2-3; TRBD2 matches at 13 bases. In germline, CDR1 is MRHNA, CDR2 SNTAGT. The CDR3 is 15 amino acids. J lost 7 bases, V lost 5 bases, and 6 bases had no gene match. In nucleotides, the CDR3 is TGTGCCAGCAGTCGGACTAGCGGGAGCGGGAATACGCAGTATTTT. It codes for CASSRTSGSGNTQYF.

This chain uses TRBV28 with TRBJ2-7; 7 bases map to TRBD2. The CDR3 extends over 13 amino acids. CDR1 is MDHEN, CDR2 SYDVKM, per germline. Trimming cost V 1 base and J 7 bases; bases outside gene matches: 4. CDR3 coding DNA: TGTGCCAGCAGTTTATTGCGGGAGAGGGAGCAGTACTTC. Residues: CASSLLREREQYF.

The chain is built from TRBV11-3 and TRBJ2-3; D may be TRBD2 (5 bases). This CDR3 has 16 residues. In germline, CDR1 is SGHNT, CDR2 YENEEA. Trimming pared 0 bases from V and 5 bases from J, leaving 15 bases between. The CDR3 coding sequence is TGTGCCAGCAGCTTAGATCAGAGGGATGCTGGAGATACGCAGTATTTT. It translates to CASSLDQRDAGDTQYF.

This clone was counted a few times. V gene TRBV7-9 combines with J gene TRBJ1-1; a possible D gene is TRBD1 (6 bases). CDR1 is SEHNR and CDR2 is FQNEAQ in the germline V gene (reference sequence). The CDR3 runs to 15 residues. Trimming pared 5 bases from V and 8 bases from J, leaving 21 bases between. Written as DNA, the CDR3 is TGTGCCAGCAGCACTCGACAGGCCGTATCGAGGGAAGCTTTCTTT. This encodes CASSTRQAVSREAFF.

This chain connects TRBV6-5 to TRBJ1-1; 7 nucleotides align to TRBD1. CDR3 length equals 16 residues. CDR1 and CDR2 from the germline V gene are MNHEY and SVGAGI. V lost 2 bases to trimming and J lost 8 bases; unmatched junction nucleotides: 14. CDR3 sequence (DNA): TGTGCCAGCAGTTACGGGATGACAGGGACCCTCAGGGAAGCTTTCTTT. Translation: CASSYGMTGTLREAFF.

The genes are TRBV3-1 (or the pseudogene TRBV3-2) and TRBJ2-7; 12 bases map to TRBD1. The V segment lost 4 bases and the J segment 3 bases; nucleotides outside the gene matches: 4. The CDR3 length is 15 residues. Germline V gene sequence: CDR1 LGHDT, CDR2 YNNKEL (reference sequence). The CDR3 here is CASSPRDRGLYEQYF. The CDR3 region has the DNA TGTGCCAGCAGCCCCCGGGACAGGGGGCTCTACGAGCAGTACTTC.

The rearrangement uses TRBV9 and TRBJ2-3; the match to TRBD2 covers 7 bases. Trimming cost V 1 base and J 2 bases; bases outside gene matches: 4. Germline V gene sequence: CDR1 SGDLS, CDR2 YYNGEE. The length of the CDR3 is 15 residues. The CDR3 spells CASSVSGTTTDTQYF. CDR3 DNA sequence: TGTGCCAGCAGCGTAAGCGGGACTACCACAGATACGCAGTATTTT.

The chain recombines TRBV27 with TRBJ2-3, with 14 bases identical to TRBD2. This CDR3 contains 15 residues. V lost 6 bases to trimming and J lost 2 bases; unmatched junction nucleotides: 1. Germline CDR1 MNHEY, CDR2 SMNVEV (reference sequence). The CDR3 DNA sequence: TGTGCCAGCAGGGGACTAGCGGGGGTCACAGATACGCAGTATTTT. Protein: CASRGLAGVTDTQYF.

This clone was observed a handful of times. The chain has TRBV4-1 and TRBJ2-7, with D tentatively TRBD1 (6 bases). Trimming pared 5 bases from V and 2 bases from J, leaving 13 bases between. CDR1 is MGHRA and CDR2 is YSYEKL in the germline V gene. This CDR3 has 14 residues. This chain's CDR3 is CASSGTGSTYEQYF. CDR3 in DNA: TGCGCCAGCAGCGGTACAGGGAGCACCTACGAGCAGTACTTC.

V usage is TRBV19 and J usage is TRBJ1-1; a possible D gene is TRBD1 (5 bases). The CDR3 totals 16 residues. From germline, CDR1 is LNHDA and CDR2 SQIVND (reference sequence). V was clipped by 7 bases and J by 5 bases, with 23 bases between them. The CDR3 coding sequence is TGTGCCAGTAACTCTCAGGCGGGGACCCGAGGGACTGAAGCTTTCTTT. This codes for CASNSQAGTRGTEAFF.

V and J are TRBV7-2 and TRBJ2-2, with D maybe TRBD1 (6 bases). CDR3 length equals 14 residues. CDR1 is SGHTA and CDR2 is FQGNSA in the germline V gene. The V end lost 5 bases, the J end lost 7 bases, and 14 bases lay between the germline ends. CDR3 bases: TGTGCCAGCAGCACCTCTACAGGGCACGGGGAGCTGTTTTTT. It yields the protein CASSTSTGHGELFF.

The J gene is TRBJ2-7, the V gene TRBV2; a possible D gene is TRBD2 (6 bases). V lost 8 bases to trimming and J lost 3 bases, with 14 bases between them. This CDR3 comprises 13 residues. CDR1 SNHLY and CDR2 FYNNEI come from the germline V gene. CDR3 DNA sequence: TGTGCCAGCGGGCGGGGAAGAGACTACGAGCAGTACTTC. This gives the protein CASGRGRDYEQYF. The full variable domain, completed using reference TRBV2 and TRBJ2-7, is EPEVTQTPSHQVTQMGQEVILRCVPISNHLYFYWYRQILGQKVEFLVSFYNNEISEKSEIFDDQFSVERPDGSNFTLKIRSTKLEDSAMYFCASGRGRDYEQYFGPGTRLTVT.